This T cell receptor (beta chain) was captured by sequencing in a study of CD8+ T cells in alopecia areata. Study details: In an open-label trial, patients got 5 to 10 mg tofacitinib twice daily.

V lost 0 bases and J lost 5, with 12 bases in between. Per germline, CDR1 SGHRS and CDR2 YFSETQ. The CDR3 is 15 amino acids. Study results and caveats: Mice gave a clearer picture of TCR sharing than patients did, possibly for HLA-related reasons. There were also resident alphabeta T cells of normal skin sequenced in scalp samples. Scalp lesions, especially in alopecia totalis/universalis, had higher clonality than normal scalp.

TCR sequencing used cDNA made by reverse transcription of extracted RNA. The data were produced by immunoSEQ multiplex PCR, yet TCRdb's version contains in-frame clones alone and is incomplete. Of 150,000 or so clones listed, approximately 45% are singletons. As to this clone: Antigen unknown.

This rearrangement joins TRBV5-1 to TRBJ2-1; D gene unclear. The sequencing sample was made of CD4+ T cells sorted from blood. This receptor was identified in a human donor with alopecia areata. CDR3 in amino acids: CASSLVSGVDNEQFF. For the CDR3, the DNA is TGCGCCAGCAGCTTGGTCTCGGGCGTCGACAATGAGCAGTTCTTC.